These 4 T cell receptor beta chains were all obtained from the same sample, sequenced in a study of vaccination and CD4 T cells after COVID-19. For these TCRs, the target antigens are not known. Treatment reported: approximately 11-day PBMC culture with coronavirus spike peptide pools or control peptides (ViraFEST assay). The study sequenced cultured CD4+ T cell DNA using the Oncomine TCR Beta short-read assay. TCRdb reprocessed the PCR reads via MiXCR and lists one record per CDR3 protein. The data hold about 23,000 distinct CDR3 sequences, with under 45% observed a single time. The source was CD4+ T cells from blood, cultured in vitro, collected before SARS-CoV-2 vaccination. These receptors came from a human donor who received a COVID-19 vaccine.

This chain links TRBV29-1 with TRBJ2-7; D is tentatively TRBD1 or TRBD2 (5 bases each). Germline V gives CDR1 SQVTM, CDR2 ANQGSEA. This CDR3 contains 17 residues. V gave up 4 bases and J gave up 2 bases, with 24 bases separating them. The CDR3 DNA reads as TGCAGCGTTGGGGCCGTAACAGGTGGAAAGAGGGCCTACGAGCAGTACTTC. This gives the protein CSVGAVTGGKRAYEQYF.

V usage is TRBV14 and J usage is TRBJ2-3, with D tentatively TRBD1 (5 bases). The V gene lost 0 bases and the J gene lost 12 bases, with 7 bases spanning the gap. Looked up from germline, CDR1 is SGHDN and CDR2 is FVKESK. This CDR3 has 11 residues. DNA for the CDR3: TGTGCCAGCAGCCAAGACAGGGATCAGTATTTT. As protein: CASSQDRDQYF. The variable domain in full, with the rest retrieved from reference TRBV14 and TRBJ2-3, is EAGVTQFPSHSVIEKGQTVTLRCDPISGHDNLYWYRRVMGKEIKFLLHFVKESKQDESGMPNNRFLAERTGGTYSTLKVQPAELEDSGVYFCASSQDRDQYFGPGTRLTVL.

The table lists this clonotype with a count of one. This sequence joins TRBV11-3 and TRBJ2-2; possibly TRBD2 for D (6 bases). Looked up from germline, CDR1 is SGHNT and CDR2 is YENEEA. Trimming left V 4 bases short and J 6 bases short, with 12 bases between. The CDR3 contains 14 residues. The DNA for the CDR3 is TGTGCCAGCAGCTCGGGACTTCAAGCCGGGGAGCTGTTTTTT. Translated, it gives CASSSGLQAGELFF.

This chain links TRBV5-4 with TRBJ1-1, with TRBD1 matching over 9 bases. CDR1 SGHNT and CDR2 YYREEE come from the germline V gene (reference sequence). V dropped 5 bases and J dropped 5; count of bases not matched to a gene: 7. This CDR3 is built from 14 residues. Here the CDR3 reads CASRPGTGSTEAFF. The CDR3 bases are TGTGCCAGCAGACCTGGGACAGGGTCAACTGAAGCTTTCTTT.